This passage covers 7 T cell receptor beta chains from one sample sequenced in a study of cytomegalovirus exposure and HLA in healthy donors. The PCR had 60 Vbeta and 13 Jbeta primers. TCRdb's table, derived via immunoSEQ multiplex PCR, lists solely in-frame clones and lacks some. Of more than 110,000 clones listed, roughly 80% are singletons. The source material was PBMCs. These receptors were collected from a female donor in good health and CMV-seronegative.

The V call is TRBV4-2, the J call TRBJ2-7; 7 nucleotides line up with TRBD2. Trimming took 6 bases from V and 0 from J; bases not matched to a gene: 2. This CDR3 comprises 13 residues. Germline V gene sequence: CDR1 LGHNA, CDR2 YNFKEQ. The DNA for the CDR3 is TGTGCCAGCAGTCGGGACTACTCCTACGAGCAGTACTTC. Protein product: CASSRDYSYEQYF.

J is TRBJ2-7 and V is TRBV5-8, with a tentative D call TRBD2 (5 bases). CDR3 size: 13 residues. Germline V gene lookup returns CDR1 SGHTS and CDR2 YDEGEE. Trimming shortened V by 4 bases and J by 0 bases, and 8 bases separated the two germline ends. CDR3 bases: TGTGCCAGCAGCCGACGGGACTCCTACGAGCAGTACTTC. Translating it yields CASSRRDSYEQYF.

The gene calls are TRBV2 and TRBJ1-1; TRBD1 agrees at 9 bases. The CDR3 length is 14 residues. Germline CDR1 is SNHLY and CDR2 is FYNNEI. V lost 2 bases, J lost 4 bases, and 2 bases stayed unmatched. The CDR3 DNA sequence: TGTGCCAGCAGTGAAAGACAGGGGGTCACTGAAGCTTTCTTT. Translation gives CASSERQGVTEAFF.

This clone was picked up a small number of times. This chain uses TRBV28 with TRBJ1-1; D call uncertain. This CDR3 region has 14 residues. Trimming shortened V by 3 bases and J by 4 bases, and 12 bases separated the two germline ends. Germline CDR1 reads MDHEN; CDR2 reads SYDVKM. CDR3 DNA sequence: TGTGCCAGCAGTTTTGGGAGTGACGGCACTGAAGCTTTCTTT. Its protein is CASSFGSDGTEAFF.

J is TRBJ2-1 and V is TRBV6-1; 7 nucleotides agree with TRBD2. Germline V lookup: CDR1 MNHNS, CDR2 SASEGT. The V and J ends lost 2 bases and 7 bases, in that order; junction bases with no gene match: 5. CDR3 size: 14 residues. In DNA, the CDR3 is TGTGCCAGCAGTGAATGGCGGGAGAGGAATGAGCAGTTCTTC. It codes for CASSEWRERNEQFF.

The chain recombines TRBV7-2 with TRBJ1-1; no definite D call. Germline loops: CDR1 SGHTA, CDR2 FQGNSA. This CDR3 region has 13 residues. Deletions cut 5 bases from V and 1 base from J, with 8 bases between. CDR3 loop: CASSQNTNTEAFF. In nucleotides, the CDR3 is TGTGCCAGCAGCCAAAACACGAACACTGAAGCTTTCTTT.

This CDR3 is CASSEGLARNEQYF. In nucleotides, the CDR3 is TGTGCCAGTAGCGAGGGACTAGCGCGGAACGAGCAGTACTTC. V and J are TRBV19 and TRBJ2-7, with 10 bases aligning to TRBD2. Germline values: CDR1 LNHDA, CDR2 SQIVND (reference sequence). This CDR3 region has 14 residues. Germline trimming cut 6 bases from V and 5 bases from J; bases unmatched to any gene: 7.